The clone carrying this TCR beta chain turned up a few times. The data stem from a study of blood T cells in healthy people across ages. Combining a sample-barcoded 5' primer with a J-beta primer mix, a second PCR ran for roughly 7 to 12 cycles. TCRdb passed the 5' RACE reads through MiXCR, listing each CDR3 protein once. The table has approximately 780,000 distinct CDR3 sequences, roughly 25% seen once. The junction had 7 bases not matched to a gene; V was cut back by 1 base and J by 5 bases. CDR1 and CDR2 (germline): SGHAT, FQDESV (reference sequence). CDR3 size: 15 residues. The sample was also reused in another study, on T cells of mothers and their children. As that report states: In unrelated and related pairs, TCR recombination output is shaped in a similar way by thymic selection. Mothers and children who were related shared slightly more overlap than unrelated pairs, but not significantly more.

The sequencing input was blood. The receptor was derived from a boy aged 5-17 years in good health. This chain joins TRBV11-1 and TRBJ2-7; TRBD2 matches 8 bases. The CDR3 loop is CASSLEVSGEDEQYF. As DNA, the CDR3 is TGTGCCAGCAGCTTAGAGGTTAGCGGGGAGGACGAGCAGTACTTC.